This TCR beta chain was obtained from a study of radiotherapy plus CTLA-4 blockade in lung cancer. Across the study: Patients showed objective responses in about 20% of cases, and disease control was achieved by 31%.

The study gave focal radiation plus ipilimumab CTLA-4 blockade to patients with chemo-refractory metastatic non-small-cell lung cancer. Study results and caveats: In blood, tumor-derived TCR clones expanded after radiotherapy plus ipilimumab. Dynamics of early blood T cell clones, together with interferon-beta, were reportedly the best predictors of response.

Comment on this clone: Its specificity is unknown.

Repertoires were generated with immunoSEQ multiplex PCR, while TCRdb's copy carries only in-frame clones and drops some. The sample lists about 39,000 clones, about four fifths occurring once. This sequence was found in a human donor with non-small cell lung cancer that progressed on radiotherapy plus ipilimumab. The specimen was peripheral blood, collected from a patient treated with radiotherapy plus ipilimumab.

The CDR3 nucleotides are TGCGCCAGCAGCTTGGCCACAACCACAGATACGCAGTATTTT. This codes for CASSLATTTDTQYF. This chain joins TRBV5-1 and TRBJ2-3; D unresolved. The ends were cut back, 0 bases at V and 2 bases at J, with 7 bases in the middle. The CDR3 totals 14 residues. In germline, CDR1 is SGHRS, CDR2 YFSETQ.